The following is a T cell receptor beta chain sequence with its context. The data derive from a study of shared T cell receptors in the human thymus. The assay was immunoSEQ multiplex PCR, and TCRdb's table has in-frame clones only and misses some. The data contain 640,000 or so clones, about 90% of them singletons. Germline V gene sequence: CDR1 SQVTM, CDR2 ANQGSEA. The V gene end was trimmed by 7 bases and the J gene end by 4 bases; junction bases not matched to a gene: 7. The CDR3 has 14 residues. This same sample was also taken into another study, of human thymus T cells. That publication notes: Immunologically healthy infants in Finland undergoing congenital heart defect surgery were the donors. Surgeons resected thymus tissue during corrective heart surgery. Related research has reported that thymic repertoires overlap highly among unrelated individuals.

The chain links TRBV29-1 to TRBJ2-2; 9 bases match TRBD2. Sequences were obtained from thymocytes. The TCR originated in a boy younger than two with a congenital heart defect. The DNA for the CDR3 is TGCAGCGCTGGCGGCGGGAGGGCCACCGGGGAGCTGTTTTTT. Protein: CSAGGGRATGELFF.